These 21 T cell receptor beta chains came from one sample sequenced in a study of tumor-infiltrating lymphocytes in localized non-small cell lung cancer. Profiled with immunoSEQ multiplex PCR; TCRdb holds only in-frame clones, not every one. This table has 8,500 to 13,000 clones, about 60% appearing once. The sequenced sample was lung tumor tissue. These receptors originate from a human donor with non-small cell lung cancer.

The CDR3 coding sequence is TGTGCCTGGGACCCGCGGGGGAGGGATGAGCAGTTCTTC. Translating it yields CAWDPRGRDEQFF. V and J are TRBV30 and TRBJ2-1, with TRBD2 matching over 7 bases. Per the germline V gene, CDR1 is GTSNPN and CDR2 is SVGIG (reference sequence). The CDR3 contains 13 residues. V shed 5 bases, J shed 8 bases, and the junction held 9 bases outside the gene matches.

Written as DNA, the CDR3 is TGTGCCAGCTCACCAAGGGGAGGTGGCGAGCAGTTCTTC. Its translation: CASSPRGGGEQFF. V usage is TRBV18 and J usage is TRBJ2-1; possible D gene TRBD2, 6 bases. This CDR3 comprises 13 residues. In germline, CDR1 is KGHSH, CDR2 LQKENI. V gave up 2 bases and J gave up 10 bases, with 12 bases separating them.

This clone was picked up a small number of times. The chain links TRBV28 to TRBJ2-7, with D tentatively TRBD1 or TRBD2 (5 bases each). Germline V CDR1 and CDR2: MDHEN, SYDVKM. V was pared by 1 base and J by 2 bases, with 6 bases between. The CDR3 sequence is 13 residues long. This CDR3 reads CASSLLGAYEQYF. The DNA for the CDR3 is TGTGCCAGCAGTTTATTGGGGGCCTACGAGCAGTACTTC.

The chain joins TRBV19 to TRBJ1-2; D may be TRBD1 (5 bases). Trimming stripped 4 bases from V and 1 base from J, with 10 bases between. Germline lookup yields CDR1 LNHDA and CDR2 SQIVND (reference sequence). The CDR3 loop spans 14 amino acids. As DNA, the CDR3 is TGTGCCAGTAGTAGGGACTGGGGTAACTATGGCTACACCTTC. Translating it yields CASSRDWGNYGYTF.

The chain links TRBV5-8 to TRBJ1-2; 7 nucleotides agree with TRBD1. Germline V gene lookup returns CDR1 SGHTS and CDR2 YDEGEE. The CDR3 consists of 17 residues. V dropped 0 bases and J dropped 2; count of bases not matched to a gene: 10. Here the CDR3 DNA reads TGTGCCAGCAGCTTGGTTCCAGGGGGAAGGGGGAACTATGGCTACACCTTC. Its translation: CASSLVPGGRGNYGYTF.

The chain is built from TRBV11-2 and TRBJ2-2; tentatively, D is TRBD1 (6 bases). CDR3 length: 16 residues. Germline V gives CDR1 SGHAT, CDR2 FQNNGV. Trimming left V 2 bases short and J 6 bases short, with 16 bases between. The CDR3 DNA reads as TGTGCCAGCAGCTTATCAGGGGCGTTTCGTTCCGGGGAGCTGTTTTTT. Translating gives CASSLSGAFRSGELFF.

The chain joins TRBV4-3 to TRBJ1-6; tentatively, D is TRBD1 (5 bases). The V gene's germline CDR1 is LGHNA and CDR2 YSLEER. Trimming removed 4 bases from V and 8 bases from J, with 15 bases in between. The CDR3 totals 15 residues. CDR3 coding DNA: TGCGCCAGCAGCCGGGACCCGGACGGCGATTCACCCCTCCACTTT. This translates into CASSRDPDGDSPLHF.

A single count supports this clone. The chain employs TRBV7-2 and TRBJ2-3; D is unresolved. The V end lost 6 bases, the J end lost 4 bases, and 14 bases lay between the germline ends. Germline CDR1 and CDR2: SGHTA and FQGNSA. The length of the CDR3 is 14 residues. In DNA, the CDR3 is TGTGCCAGCAGGTCACTGGGTACGTCAGATACGCAGTATTTT. Protein: CASRSLGTSDTQYF.

J is TRBJ1-1 and V is TRBV7-8; D not certain. V shed 0 bases and J shed 5 bases, with 7 bases lying between them. CDR1 is SGHVS and CDR2 is FQNEAQ in the germline V gene. This CDR3 comprises 13 residues. This CDR3 reads CASSLAAVTEAFF. CDR3 bases: TGTGCCAGCAGCTTAGCAGCAGTAACTGAAGCTTTCTTT.

V and J are TRBV19 and TRBJ2-7; 8 nucleotides agree with TRBD2. Germline V gene data show CDR1 as LNHDA and CDR2 as SQIVND (reference sequence). The length of the CDR3 is 15 residues. Trimming removed 4 bases from V and 3 bases from J; junction bases left unmatched: 8. CDR3 amino acids: CASSKAGGEGYEQYF. CDR3 bases: TGTGCCAGTAGTAAGGCGGGGGGCGAAGGCTACGAGCAGTACTTC.

The chain is built from TRBV5-5 and TRBJ2-1; D unresolved. V was trimmed by 0 bases and J by 9 bases, leaving 13 bases between them. The length of the CDR3 is 14 residues. Germline values: CDR1 SGHKS, CDR2 YYEKEE (reference sequence). Written as DNA, the CDR3 is TGTGCCAGCAGCTTGGCCCTTTGGTCTGGTGAGCAGTTCTTC. Protein product: CASSLALWSGEQFF.

This chain joins TRBV5-4 and TRBJ2-1; unclear D gene. Germline V CDR1 and CDR2: SGHNT, YYREEE (reference sequence). Trimming removed 0 bases at V and 0 bases at J, with 7 bases between. CDR3 size: 15 residues. For the CDR3, the DNA is TGTGCCAGCAGCTTGGACCGGAGCTCCTACAATGAGCAGTTCTTC. It translates to CASSLDRSSYNEQFF.

This clone was detected a few times. V and J are TRBV7-2 and TRBJ2-3, with TRBD2 matching 8 bases. Germline V lookup: CDR1 SGHTA, CDR2 FQGNSA. The CDR3 extends over 16 amino acids. Germline trimming cut 6 bases from V and 1 base from J; bases unmatched to any gene: 9. The CDR3 nucleotides read TGTGCCAGCAGTCCACGGGGGGGATGGGGCACAGATACGCAGTATTTT. Amino acids: CASSPRGGWGTDTQYF.

About this clone: The identical CDR3 is also encoded by other nucleotide sequences in the sample. The chain links TRBV5-1 to TRBJ2-7, with D uncertain. The germline V gene has CDR1 SGHRS and CDR2 YFSETQ. This CDR3 comprises 11 residues. Trimming left V 4 bases short and J 5 bases short, with 7 bases between. The CDR3 nucleotides are TGCGCCAGCAGCGATCACGACGAGCAGTACTTC. This codes for CASSDHDEQYF.

CDR3 amino acids: CASSGPRGQAEEKLFF. The CDR3 DNA reads as TGTGCCAGCAGTGGCCCTCGAGGGCAGGCCGAAGAAAAACTGTTTTTT. The gene calls are TRBV25-1 and TRBJ1-4, with D hard to call. Looked up from germline, CDR1 is MGHDK and CDR2 is SYGVNS. V was pared by 4 bases and J by 8 bases, with 20 bases between. The CDR3 loop spans 16 amino acids.

The chain carries TRBV25-1 and TRBJ1-2; TRBD1 agrees at 8 bases. Germline V gene lookup returns CDR1 MGHDK and CDR2 SYGVNS. The length of the CDR3 is 16 residues. The ends lost 4 bases at V and 3 bases at J; junction bases unmatched: 10. The CDR3 sequence: CASSGPRDRRYYGYTF. CDR3 in DNA: TGTGCCAGCAGTGGCCCTCGGGACAGGCGATACTATGGCTACACCTTC.

The rearrangement uses TRBV29-1 and TRBJ2-3, with D possibly matching TRBD2 (6 bases). The ends were cut back, 2 bases at V and 4 bases at J, with 13 bases in the middle. The germline CDR1 and CDR2 sequences are SQVTM and ANQGSEA. This CDR3 region has 14 residues. The CDR3 coding sequence is TGCAGCGTTGAATATAGCGGAGGTGCAGATACGCAGTATTTT. Its translation: CSVEYSGGADTQYF.

This CDR3 is CASSSYRGQSYGYTF. The CDR3 coding sequence is TGTGCCAGCAGCTCTTACAGGGGGCAAAGCTATGGCTACACCTTC. The chain joins TRBV7-9 to TRBJ1-2; 9 bases align to TRBD1. CDR1 SEHNR and CDR2 FQNEAQ come from the germline V gene (reference sequence). V trimming: 4 bases; J trimming: 4 bases; junction bases outside the gene matches: 7. This CDR3 is 15 amino acids long.

J is TRBJ2-7 and V is TRBV5-4; 11 bases line up with TRBD2. CDR1 SGHNT and CDR2 YYREEE come from the germline V gene (reference sequence). The CDR3 contains 15 residues. The trim removed 4 bases at V and 4 bases at J, leaving 7 bases unmatched. CDR3 nucleotides: TGTGCCAGCAGCATTAGCGGGAGGGCCCTTTACGAGCAGTACTTC. Translating gives CASSISGRALYEQYF.

This clone ranks as medium-sized. The chain combines TRBV19 with TRBJ1-1; 9 bases align to TRBD1. V lost 6 bases and J lost 1; bases outside the gene matches: 3. This CDR3 region has 14 residues. Per germline, CDR1 LNHDA and CDR2 SQIVND (reference sequence). CDR3 bases: TGTGCCAGTAGCCGGGACAGGGCGAACACTGAAGCTTTCTTT. Its translation is CASSRDRANTEAFF.

The V and J genes are TRBV6-6 and TRBJ1-6, with unresolved D. This CDR3 comprises 14 residues. Germline CDR1 MNHNY, CDR2 SVGAGI (reference sequence). V was clipped by 5 bases and J by 4 bases, with 9 bases between them. CDR3 sequence reads: CASSPRSYNSPLHF. DNA of the CDR3: TGTGCCAGCAGTCCCCGCAGTTATAATTCACCCCTCCACTTT.